The 16 T cell receptor beta chains reported below all come from one sample, sequenced in a study of post-analysis software for immune sequencing data (dated by TCRdb to 2014 to 2015). What the authors observed across the whole study: Patients showed significantly higher frequencies than controls for about five TRBV segments, among them TRBV5-6, TRBV5-1 and TRBV20-1.

Their target antigens are unknown. The library relied on PCR. The sample was run on an Illumina HiSeq 2500. To reduce PCR and sequencing biases, unique molecular identifiers were incorporated into the TCR beta cDNA libraries. The public reads were reprocessed in TCRdb via fastp at Q25 and MiXCR, keeping in-frame beta chains. Rows with one shared CDR3 protein collapse into an entry with the most common genes and DNA. The sample table holds around 260,000 distinct CDR3 sequences, of which around 34% were seen once. Under 5.5% of the sample lies in the top ten. Sequenced: blood. The origin of the receptors is a girl aged 10 to 17 with multiple sclerosis.

This chain joins TRBV29-1 and TRBJ1-2; perhaps TRBD1 as D (6 bases). The germline gives CDR1 SQVTM, CDR2 ANQGSEA. V was clipped by 7 bases and J by 7 bases, with 16 bases between them. This CDR3 contains 12 residues. CDR3 region: CSATTGSLGYTF. The CDR3 region has the DNA TGCAGCGCAACTACAGGGTCGCTTGGCTACACCTTC.

This sequence joins TRBV7-2 and TRBJ1-5; D is ambiguous. The CDR3 has 13 amino acids. V gave up 5 bases and J gave up 7 bases, with 12 bases separating them. Germline CDR1 SGHTA, CDR2 FQGNSA. CDR3 amino acids: CASSLPGSQPQHF. CDR3 nucleotide sequence: TGTGCCAGCAGCCTCCCCGGTAGCCAGCCCCAGCATTTT.

As regards this clonotype: With a much larger clone just one base away, this may be a read error. This rearrangement joins TRBV29-1 to TRBJ2-1; perhaps TRBD1 as D (6 bases). Germline loops: CDR1 SQVTM, CDR2 ANQGSEA. The CDR3 totals 14 residues. DNA for the CDR3: TGCAGCATTGACGAGACAGGATTCTACAATGAGCAGTTCTTC. Its translation: CSIDETGFYNEQFF.

In this sample, this clonotype turned up many times. V is TRBV5-1 and J is TRBJ2-3; D not certain. There are 14 residues in the CDR3. The germline gives CDR1 SGHRS, CDR2 YFSETQ. V lost 0 bases and J lost 3, with 8 bases in between. CDR3 bases: TGCGCCAGCAGCTTGGAGAAGAGGACAGATACGCAGTATTTT. This encodes CASSLEKRTDTQYF.

With respect to this clonotype: A much larger clone differs from this one at a single base, so this may be a read error. The chain uses TRBV3-1 and TRBJ2-3, with D maybe TRBD1 (5 bases). Germline-derived CDR1 and CDR2 are LGHDT and YNNKEL (reference sequence). This CDR3 region has 16 residues. The CDR3 region has the DNA TGTGCCAGCAACCAAGATAGGCAGGGAAGAACAGATACGCAGTATTTT. Translating gives CASNQDRQGRTDTQYF.

In its sample, this clonotype was seen a few times. This chain connects TRBV19 to TRBJ1-1; D is undetermined. This CDR3 contains 15 residues. Between the trimmed V and J ends, which lost 5 bases and 2 bases, there was a span of 15 bases. CDR1 is LNHDA and CDR2 is SQIVND in the germline V gene (reference sequence). The CDR3 DNA sequence: TGTGCCAGTAGTTTAACAGCGACACAAAACACTGAAGCTTTCTTT. Protein product: CASSLTATQNTEAFF.

V usage is TRBV4-3 and J usage is TRBJ2-1; D remains unclear. CDR3 length: 13 amino acids. The germline V gene has CDR1 LGHNA and CDR2 YSLEER. V was cut by 0 bases and J by 9 bases, with 9 bases left in between. The chain's CDR3 is CASSQDITGEQFF. The CDR3 DNA reads as TGCGCCAGCAGCCAAGATATAACCGGTGAGCAGTTCTTC.

V usage is TRBV29-1 and J usage is TRBJ2-3; D is possibly TRBD2 (6 bases). V was pared by 8 bases and J by 5 bases, with 17 bases between. Per the germline V gene, CDR1 is SQVTM and CDR2 is ANQGSEA. This CDR3 has 13 residues. The CDR3: CSSRMTSIDTQYF. The DNA for the CDR3 is TGCAGCTCTAGGATGACTAGTATAGATACGCAGTATTTT.

The V and J genes are TRBV20-1 and TRBJ1-5, with unresolved D. The germline CDR1 and CDR2 sequences are DFQATT and SNEGSKA (reference sequence). The CDR3 sequence is 14 residues long. V gave up 1 base and J gave up 2 bases, with 9 bases separating them. The chain's CDR3 is CSARGSTGNQPQHF. CDR3 nucleotides: TGCAGTGCTAGAGGTTCAACTGGCAATCAGCCCCAGCATTTT.

This clonotype was detected many times. V gene TRBV11-2 combines with J gene TRBJ2-5; no reliable D call. This CDR3 spans 13 amino acids. Looked up from germline, CDR1 is SGHAT and CDR2 is FQNNGV. With 2 bases removed from V and 6 bases from J, the gap between germline ends came to 10 bases. This CDR3 reads CASSLNGIQTQYF. For the CDR3, the DNA is TGTGCCAGCAGCTTAAATGGCATACAGACCCAGTACTTC.

This clonotype was seen repeatedly, ten times or more. The chain combines TRBV15 with TRBJ1-5; D gene unclear. The V gene lost 5 bases and the J gene lost 5 bases, with 10 bases spanning the gap. The CDR3 length is 13 residues. CDR1 and CDR2 from the germline V gene are LNHNV and YYDKDF (reference sequence). CDR3 loop: CATSARLDQPQHF. The CDR3 DNA is TGTGCCACCAGCGCTCGACTGGATCAGCCCCAGCATTTT.

This chain uses TRBV3-1 with TRBJ2-7; 8 bases match TRBD2. V trimming: 4 bases; J trimming: 1 base; junction bases outside the gene matches: 9. This CDR3 comprises 16 residues. The germline V gene has CDR1 LGHDT and CDR2 YNNKEL (reference sequence). The chain's CDR3 is CASSLNLGLASYEQYF. In nucleotides, the CDR3 is TGTGCCAGCAGCCTAAATCTCGGACTAGCTTCCTACGAGCAGTACTTC.

The chain has TRBV29-1 and TRBJ2-3; a possible D gene is TRBD2 (7 bases). The V and J ends lost 6 bases and 1 base respectively, with 20 bases between them. This CDR3 is built from 16 residues. The V gene's germline CDR1 is SQVTM and CDR2 ANQGSEA. The CDR3 DNA reads as TGCAGCGTCGGGGGGACCGCGGGGGCCCGCACAGATACGCAGTATTTT. It specifies CSVGGTAGARTDTQYF.

The gene calls are TRBV27 and TRBJ1-1; tentative D call: TRBD1 (5 bases). Germline V gene lookup returns CDR1 MNHEY and CDR2 SMNVEV (reference sequence). Deletions cut 2 bases from V and 4 bases from J, with 11 bases between. The CDR3 length is 14 residues. CDR3 sequence (DNA): TGTGCCAGCAGTTTAAGGGGAGTGGGCACTGAAGCTTTCTTT. Amino acids: CASSLRGVGTEAFF.

This clonotype has just a few counts. J is TRBJ1-6 and V is TRBV19; D possibly corresponds to TRBD1 (5 bases). Germline V gene data show CDR1 as LNHDA and CDR2 as SQIVND (reference sequence). V was shortened by 6 bases and J by 8 bases, with 14 bases between the two germline ends. This CDR3 region has 14 residues. The CDR3 nucleotides read TGTGCCAGTAGCGGACAAAGGGGAGATTCACCCCTCCACTTT. Translation gives CASSGQRGDSPLHF.

Comment on this clonotype: This sequence may be a read error, since a much larger clone differs from it by one base. V and J are TRBV6-2 or TRBV6-3 and TRBJ2-1, with D possibly TRBD2 on 7 matching bases. Per the germline V gene, CDR1 is MNHEY and CDR2 is SVGEGT. The CDR3 is 16 amino acids. With 6 bases removed from V and 6 bases from J, the gap between germline ends came to 21 bases. The CDR3 nucleotides read TGTGCCAGCAGCCTCGGGGGGCCGATCCTTGTCAATGAGCAGTTCTTC. As protein: CASSLGGPILVNEQFF.